These T cell receptor beta chains were read from a single sample in a study of identifying expanded T cells in peripheral blood. Only in-frame clones appear in the TCRdb table, and some are missing; sequencing was by immunoSEQ multiplex PCR. The repertoire consists of tens of thousands of clones, with approximately 87% occurring once and the leading ten covering just over 4.5%. Sequenced input: blood. The source of these receptors is a person between 18 and 70 years old in good health. Each CDR3 is given with its conserved first and last residue. The order of the fields is clone size, V gene, J gene, D gene, CDR3 length, CDR3 protein, CDR3 DNA. A D gene is named only where the DNA matches it firmly. Size values are once, few and many counts, or a class for expanded clones, and some rows have none.

>.|TRBV7-9|TRBJ1-3|.|13
CAWRGKSRNTIYF
TGTGCCTGGAGAGGGAAGTCCCGGAACACCATATATTTT
>.|TRBV5-1|TRBJ2-7|.|11
CASSDKYEQYF
TGCGCCAGCAGCGACAAGTACGAGCAGTACTTC
>.|TRBV28|TRBJ2-3|TRBD1|16
CASSLLRTGITDTQYF
TGTGCCAGCAGTCTCCTTCGGACAGGGATCACAGATACGCAGTATTTT
>.|TRBV28|TRBJ1-2|.|14
CASSFHETNYGYTF
TGTGCCAGCAGTTTTCACGAAACTAACTATGGCTACACCTTC
>.|TRBV28|TRBJ2-2|TRBD2|16
CASSFSGGLNTGELFF
TGTGCCAGCAGTTTCTCGGGGGGGCTAAACACCGGGGAGCTGTTTTTT
>.|TRBV2|TRBJ2-5|.|15
CASSERWLLAETQYF
TGTGCCAGCAGTGAAAGGTGGTTGCTAGCCGAGACCCAGTACTTC
>.|TRBV6-4|TRBJ1-2|TRBD1|16
CASSDSRTGGEYGYTF
TGTGCCAGCAGTGACTCGAGGACAGGGGGCGAGTATGGCTACACCTTC
>.|TRBV5-6|TRBJ2-1|.|16
CASSLRVAVLYNEQFF
TGTGCCAGCAGCTTAAGGGTAGCGGTACTTTACAATGAGCAGTTCTTC
>once|TRBV5-1|TRBJ2-5|TRBD2|17
CASSPTGVEREPETQYF
TGCGCCAGCAGCCCCACCGGGGTCGAGCGGGAGCCAGAGACCCAGTACTTC
>once|TRBV7-6|TRBJ2-1|TRBD2|15
CASSVTSGRANEQFF
TGTGCCAGCAGCGTCACTAGCGGGAGGGCCAATGAGCAGTTCTTC
>.|TRBV19|TRBJ1-1|.|15
CASSIGRGVGVEAFF
TGTGCCAGTAGTATAGGTAGGGGTGTGGGGGTTGAAGCTTTCTTT
>.|TRBV6-6|TRBJ2-5|.|12
CASQDSQETQYF
TGTGCCAGCCAAGACAGCCAAGAGACCCAGTACTTC
>.|TRBV5-1|TRBJ2-3|TRBD2|13
CASSAGGTDTQYF
TGCGCCAGCAGCGCGGGAGGGACAGATACGCAGTATTTT
>.|TRBV6-4|TRBJ2-1|TRBD1|14
CASSDTGDNNEQFF
TGTGCCAGCAGTGACACAGGGGATAACAATGAGCAGTTCTTC
>.|TRBV28|TRBJ2-5|.|16
CASSSEDAADRETQYF
TGTGCCAGCAGTTCGGAGGACGCGGCGGATAGGGAGACCCAGTACTTC
>once|TRBV29-1|TRBJ2-5|.|13
CSSWGNEQETQYF
TGCAGCTCCTGGGGGAATGAACAAGAGACCCAGTACTTC
>.|TRBV29-1|TRBJ2-2|TRBD1|13
CSVTGGSTGELFF
TGCAGCGTGACAGGGGGCAGCACCGGGGAGCTGTTTTTT
>.|TRBV6-5|TRBJ2-2|.|15
CASSSKTENTGELFF
TGTGCCAGCAGTTCAAAGACAGAGAACACCGGGGAGCTGTTTTTT
>.|TRBV28|TRBJ2-2|.|17
CASSLSAGTLNTGELFF
TGTGCCAGCAGTTTATCCGCCGGGACATTGAACACCGGGGAGCTGTTTTTT
>once|TRBV5-1|TRBJ1-1|.|12
CASRTGNTEAFF
TGCGCCAGCAGGACGGGGAACACTGAAGCTTTCTTT
>once|TRBV6-4|TRBJ2-3|.|13
CASSADSTDTQYF
TGTGCCAGCAGTGCTGACAGCACAGATACGCAGTATTTT
>.|TRBV10-3|TRBJ1-1|.|14
CAITPTGENTEAFF
TGTGCCATCACTCCGACAGGAGAGAACACTGAAGCTTTCTTT
>.|TRBV30|TRBJ1-5|TRBD1|14
CAWRHRGFGQPQHF
TGTGCCTGGAGACACAGGGGGTTCGGTCAGCCCCAGCATTTT
>.|TRBV4-3|TRBJ2-5|.|16
CASSQDTGGTGATQYF
TGCGCCAGCAGCCAAGATACCGGGGGCACAGGGGCGACCCAGTACTTC
>.|TRBV6-5|TRBJ1-2|TRBD1|14
CASSPGGGGGGYTF
TGTGCCAGCAGTCCCGGGGGAGGGGGCGGAGGCTACACCTTC
>.|TRBV7-2|TRBJ2-1|TRBD2|15
CASSLFASGANEQFF
TGTGCCAGCAGCTTGTTCGCTAGCGGGGCAAATGAGCAGTTCTTC
>.|TRBV10-1|TRBJ2-5|.|14
CASEHPRPPETQYF
TGCGCCAGTGAACACCCTCGCCCACCCGAGACCCAGTACTTC
>.|TRBV6-1|TRBJ2-7|TRBD1|13
CASRGQSVYEQYF
TGTGCCAGCAGGGGACAGAGTGTGTACGAGCAGTACTTC
>.|TRBV9|TRBJ2-3|.|14
CASTPGRDTDTQYF
TGTGCCAGCACACCGGGCCGCGATACAGATACGCAGTATTTT
>.|TRBV15|TRBJ2-7|.|13
CATSRAPGYEQYF
TGTGCCACCAGCAGAGCTCCCGGCTACGAGCAGTACTTC
>.|TRBV2|TRBJ1-5|.|14
CASSTFGDNQPQHF
TGTGCCAGCAGCACTTTCGGAGACAATCAGCCCCAGCATTTT
>.|TRBV19|TRBJ2-7|.|12
CASSIIRGEQYF
TGTGCCAGTAGTATAATAAGGGGCGAGCAGTACTTC
>.|TRBV4-1|TRBJ2-1|.|16
CASSLRLESSYNEQFF
TGCGCCAGCAGCCTACGTCTGGAAAGCTCCTACAATGAGCAGTTCTTC
>.|TRBV28|TRBJ2-5|.|13
CASSLVPKETQYF
TGTGCCAGCAGCTTGGTCCCTAAAGAGACCCAGTACTTC
>few|TRBV5-1|TRBJ1-5|.|13
CASSRDSNQPQHF
TGCGCCAGCAGTCGGGATAGCAATCAGCCCCAGCATTTT
>.|TRBV10-3|TRBJ2-5|.|13
CAIRQALQETQYF
TGTGCCATCAGACAGGCGTTGCAAGAGACCCAGTACTTC
>.|TRBV28|TRBJ1-6|.|17
CASSLGRTSSYNSPLHF
TGTGCCAGCAGTTTAGGTAGGACTAGCTCCTATAATTCACCCCTCCACTTT
>.|TRBV15|TRBJ1-1|.|13
CATSLRLNTEAFF
TGTGCCACCAGCCTCCGCCTGAACACTGAAGCTTTCTTT
>.|TRBV10-3|TRBJ1-2|.|13
CAISESSGDGYTF
TGTGCCATCAGTGAGTCATCCGGGGATGGCTACACCTTC
>.|TRBV27|TRBJ1-4|.|14
CASSNLGGREKLFF
TGTGCCAGCAGTAATCTTGGGGGTCGTGAAAAACTGTTTTTT
>.|TRBV6-5|TRBJ1-1|.|15
CASSYSSLSNTEAFF
TGTGCCAGCAGTTACTCTAGCCTCTCGAACACTGAAGCTTTCTTT
>.|TRBV27|TRBJ2-1|.|12
CASRGVRDEQFF
TGTGCCAGCAGGGGGGTTAGGGATGAGCAGTTCTTC
>.|TRBV5-4|TRBJ2-1|.|13
CASSPPQTNEQFF
TGTGCCAGCAGCCCCCCCCAGACTAATGAGCAGTTCTTC
>.|TRBV19|TRBJ2-7|TRBD1|13
CASTGTGGYEQYF
TGTGCCAGTACCGGGACAGGAGGCTACGAGCAGTACTTC
>.|TRBV5-4|TRBJ2-6|.|15
CASSQTFSGANVLTF
TGTGCCAGCAGCCAAACTTTCTCTGGGGCCAACGTCCTGACTTTC
>.|TRBV29-1|TRBJ2-5|TRBD2|15
CSVEGGLAGPGTQYF
TGCAGCGTTGAAGGAGGACTAGCGGGCCCCGGGACCCAGTACTTC
>.|TRBV2|TRBJ2-1|.|15
CASSESSSSYNEQFF
TGTGCCAGCAGTGAGAGTTCCAGCTCCTACAATGAGCAGTTCTTC
>.|TRBV4-2|TRBJ1-2|.|15
CASSQEPREGRGYTF
TGTGCCAGCAGCCAAGAGCCTCGGGAAGGGCGTGGCTACACCTTC
>.|TRBV9|TRBJ2-7|TRBD1|17
CASSVSTGTGGSHEQYF
TGTGCCAGCAGCGTTTCAACCGGGACAGGGGGCTCTCACGAGCAGTACTTC
>few|TRBV27|TRBJ2-7|TRBD1|16
CASSLSPGTAAYEQYF
TGTGCCAGCAGTTTAAGCCCTGGGACAGCAGCCTACGAGCAGTACTTC
>once|TRBV10-3|TRBJ2-7|TRBD1|16
CAISEPKSQGANEQYF
TGTGCCATCAGTGAGCCGAAGAGTCAGGGGGCAAACGAGCAGTACTTC
>once|TRBV28|TRBJ2-7|.|13
CASSLTGDYEQYF
TGTGCCAGCAGTCTGACAGGAGACTACGAGCAGTACTTC
>.|TRBV28|TRBJ2-7|.|12
CASSPTSPEQYF
TGTGCCAGCAGTCCCACTTCTCCCGAGCAGTACTTC
>.|TRBV7-2|TRBJ2-7|TRBD2|15
CASSLQSGGLYEQYF
TGTGCCAGCAGCTTACAGTCGGGAGGTCTCTACGAGCAGTACTTC